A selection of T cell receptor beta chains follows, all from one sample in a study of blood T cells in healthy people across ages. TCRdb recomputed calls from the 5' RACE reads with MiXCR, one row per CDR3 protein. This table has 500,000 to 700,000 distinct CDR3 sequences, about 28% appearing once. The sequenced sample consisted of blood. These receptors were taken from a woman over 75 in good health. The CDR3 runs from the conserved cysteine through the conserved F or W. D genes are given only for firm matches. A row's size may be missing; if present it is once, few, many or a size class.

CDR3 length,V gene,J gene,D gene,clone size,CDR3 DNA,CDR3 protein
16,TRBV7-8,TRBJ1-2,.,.,TGTGCCAGCAGCCGCTTGAACTTACAGGGTACGGATGGCTACACCTTC,CASSRLNLQGTDGYTF
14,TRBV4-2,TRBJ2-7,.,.,TGTGCCAGCAGCCAAGGGGGCATCTTCTACGAGCAGTACTTC,CASSQGGIFYEQYF
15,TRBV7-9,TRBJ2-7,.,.,TGTGCCAGCAGCCCCCGTGGGGCAAGCTCCTACGAGCAGTACTTC,CASSPRGASSYEQYF
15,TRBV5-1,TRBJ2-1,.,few,TGCGCCAGCAGCTTGGGCACAGGTTCCTACAATGAGCAGTTCTTC,CASSLGTGSYNEQFF
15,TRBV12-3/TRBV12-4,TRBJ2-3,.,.,TGTGCCAGCAGTTTAGAGGGGGGGAGCACAGATGCGGAATATTTT,CASSLEGGSTDAEYF
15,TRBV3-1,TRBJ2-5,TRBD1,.,TGTGCCAGCAGCCAAGACAGGGGGCGCTGGGAGACCCAGTACTTC,CASSQDRGRWETQYF
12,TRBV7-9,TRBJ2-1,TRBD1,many,TGTGCCAGCAGCTTGACAGGGGATGAGCAGTTCTTC,CASSLTGDEQFF
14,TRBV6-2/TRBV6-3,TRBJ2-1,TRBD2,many,TGTGCCAGCACCCTAGCGGGGGGAAACAATGAGCAGTTCTTC,CASTLAGGNNEQFF
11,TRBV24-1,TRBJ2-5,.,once,TGTGCCACCACAGAGGGGGAGACCCAGTACTTC,CATTEGETQYF
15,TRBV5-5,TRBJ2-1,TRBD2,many,TGTGCCAGCAGCTTCGCGGGGGGGCGGAACAATGAGCAGTTCTTC,CASSFAGGRNNEQFF
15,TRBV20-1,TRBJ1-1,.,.,TGCAGTGCTAGAGTCTGGAGGGCCCGGAACACTGAAGCTTTCTTT,CSARVWRARNTEAFF
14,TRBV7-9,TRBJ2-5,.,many,TGTGCCAGCAGCCGGGGGTCGGGGAAAGAGACCCAGTACTTC,CASSRGSGKETQYF
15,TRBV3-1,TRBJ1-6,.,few,TGTGCCAGCAGCCAGGCCTTATCGTTAGGGGCAGCCCTCCACTTT,CASSQALSLGAALHF
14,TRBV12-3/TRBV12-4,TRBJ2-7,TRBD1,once,TGTGCCAGCAGTTATTCGACAGGGGGACACGAGCAGTACTTC,CASSYSTGGHEQYF